Each of the 15 T cell receptor beta chains below was sequenced from the same sample in a study of T-cell memory formation after mild COVID-19. TCRdb recomputed calls from the 5' RACE reads with MiXCR, one row per CDR3 protein. The table lists over 500,000 distinct CDR3 sequences, 17% of them singletons. Sequenced sample: PBMCs or a T cell subset sorted from them (not recorded which). All receptors come from an adult woman who had mild COVID-19 (a few samples of this study predate the infection). Cell type and time point are not known.

The chain combines TRBV3-1 with TRBJ2-7; D is ambiguous. The germline V and J ends were trimmed by 0 bases and 1 base, with 7 bases remaining between them. This CDR3 is 14 amino acids long. CDR1 and CDR2 (germline): LGHDT, YNNKEL (reference sequence). CDR3 residues: CASSQDPLSYEQYF. DNA of the CDR3: TGTGCCAGCAGCCAAGACCCCCTTTCCTACGAGCAGTACTTC.

This clonotype was observed at least ten times. The chain links TRBV7-9 to TRBJ2-7, with D uncertain. Germline V CDR1 and CDR2: SEHNR, FQNEAQ (reference sequence). V was trimmed by 4 bases and J by 0 bases, leaving 10 bases between them. CDR3 length: 14 amino acids. The CDR3 DNA sequence: TGTGCCAGCAGCTCCGGCCGGAGCTCCTACGAGCAGTACTTC. It yields the protein CASSSGRSSYEQYF.

The chain employs TRBV20-1 and TRBJ2-3, with 8 nucleotides matching TRBD2. CDR3 size: 17 residues. CDR1 DFQATT and CDR2 SNEGSKA come from the germline V gene (reference sequence). Germline trimming cut 0 bases from V and 0 bases from J; bases unmatched to any gene: 8. The CDR3 nucleotides are TGCAGTGCTAGAGATCCCCAACTAGCGGCTAGCACAGATACGCAGTATTTT. This gives the protein CSARDPQLAASTDTQYF.

This clonotype was recorded a few times. The chain links TRBV7-8 to TRBJ2-7, with 9 nucleotides matching TRBD1. The CDR3 contains 14 residues. Unmatched junction bases numbered 8, after V lost 6 bases and J lost 5 bases. Looked up from germline, CDR1 is SGHVS and CDR2 is FQNEAQ. In DNA form, the CDR3 reads TGTGCCAGCAGGGGGACAGGGAACACGAACGAGCAGTACTTC. Its protein is CASRGTGNTNEQYF.

J is TRBJ1-1 and V is TRBV20-1; D is unresolved. The germline gives CDR1 DFQATT, CDR2 SNEGSKA (reference sequence). The CDR3 is made up of 14 amino acids. V was pared by 3 bases and J by 4 bases, with 15 bases between. The CDR3 reads CSASPQEPFTEAFF. CDR3 DNA sequence: TGCAGTGCTAGCCCCCAGGAGCCTTTCACTGAAGCTTTCTTT.

The chain joins TRBV4-1 to TRBJ1-1, with D possibly TRBD1 on 6 matching bases. The length of the CDR3 is 15 residues. V gave up 4 bases and J gave up 1 base, with 13 bases separating them. CDR1 MGHRA and CDR2 YSYEKL come from the germline V gene. The chain's CDR3 is CASSRNRGPNTEAFF. CDR3 sequence (DNA): TGCGCCAGCAGCCGGAATCGGGGGCCGAACACTGAAGCTTTCTTT.

The chain combines TRBV2 with TRBJ2-2, with D maybe TRBD1 (6 bases). Trimming removed 6 bases at V and 2 bases at J, with 13 bases between. The germline V gene has CDR1 SNHLY and CDR2 FYNNEI. The CDR3 is 15 residues long. CDR3 sequence (DNA): TGTGCCAGCAGGGCCCAGGGACAAAACACCGGGGAGCTGTTTTTT. Translation gives CASRAQGQNTGELFF.

V gene TRBV12-3 or TRBV12-4 combines with J gene TRBJ1-1, with a tentative D call TRBD1 (5 bases). The CDR3 is made up of 14 amino acids. Trimming took 3 bases from V and 5 from J, leaving 13 bases between them. CDR3 protein: CASSFIQGVTEAFF. The DNA for the CDR3 is TGTGCCAGCAGTTTTATCCAGGGAGTTACTGAAGCTTTCTTT.

This clonotype was counted between two and nine times. This chain joins TRBV5-4 and TRBJ2-5; 12 positions match TRBD2. This CDR3 comprises 15 residues. Germline V gene sequence: CDR1 SGHNT, CDR2 YYREEE (reference sequence). With 4 bases clipped from V and 2 bases from J, the junction kept 3 bases outside the gene matches. The CDR3 DNA reads as TGTGCCAGCAGCGCGACTAGCGGGGGACAAGAGACCCAGTACTTC. This gives the protein CASSATSGGQETQYF.

The CDR3 nucleotides are TGTGCCAGCAGTGAAAGGGGATACAGCATGAACACTGAAGCTTTCTTT. This translates into CASSERGYSMNTEAFF. The chain is built from TRBV2 and TRBJ1-1; D perhaps matches TRBD1 (5 bases). CDR3 length: 16 residues. The germline V gene encodes CDR1 SNHLY and CDR2 FYNNEI. V lost 2 bases and J 0 bases, leaving 13 bases between the germline ends.

V and J are TRBV5-1 and TRBJ2-1; the match to TRBD2 covers 12 bases. From germline, CDR1 is SGHRS and CDR2 YFSETQ. Losses at the gene ends were 0 bases for V and 8 bases for J; bases not matched to a gene: 3. The CDR3 contains 15 residues. This CDR3 reads CASSLALAGGHEQFF. CDR3 DNA sequence: TGCGCCAGCAGCTTGGCGCTAGCGGGGGGGCATGAGCAGTTCTTC.

This rearrangement joins TRBV7-6 to TRBJ2-6; a weak D match, TRBD2 (6 bases). Germline V CDR1 and CDR2: SGHVS, FNYEAQ. The CDR3 has 19 residues. V was shortened by 1 base and J by 4 bases, with 20 bases between the two germline ends. The CDR3 reads CASSLGRWREAAGANVLTF. The CDR3 DNA follows: TGTGCCAGCAGCTTAGGGAGGTGGAGGGAGGCTGCGGGGGCCAACGTCCTGACTTTC. Full variable domain (remainder filled in from reference TRBV7-6 and TRBJ2-6): GAGVSQSPRYKVTKRGQDVALRCDPISGHVSLYWYRQALGQGPEFLTYFNYEAQQDKSGLPNDRFSAERPEGSISTLTIQRTEQRDSAMYRCASSLGRWREAAGANVLTFGAGSRLTVL.

The chain recombines TRBV7-6 with TRBJ2-3, with D perhaps TRBD1 (6 bases). V was pared by 8 bases and J by 7 bases, with 19 bases between. The CDR3 covers 14 residues. Looked up from germline, CDR1 is SGHVS and CDR2 is FNYEAQ. The CDR3 coding sequence is TGTGCCAGCGGGAGTATAGGGGGAAGAAATACGCAGTATTTT. Its translation is CASGSIGGRNTQYF. Supplemented by reference TRBV7-6 and TRBJ2-3, the full variable domain reads GAGVSQSPRYKVTKRGQDVALRCDPISGHVSLYWYRQALGQGPEFLTYFNYEAQQDKSGLPNDRFSAERPEGSISTLTIQRTEQRDSAMYRCASGSIGGRNTQYFGPGTRLTVL.

V usage is TRBV3-1 and J usage is TRBJ2-5; D is perhaps TRBD2 (5 bases). Trimming left V 2 bases short and J 7 bases short, with 8 bases between. The germline gives CDR1 LGHDT, CDR2 YNNKEL (reference sequence). The CDR3 loop spans 12 amino acids. CDR3 DNA: TGTGCCAGCAGCCAAACCGAGGGGACCCAGTACTTC. Its translation: CASSQTEGTQYF.

This clonotype was observed a handful of times. The chain uses TRBV12-3 or TRBV12-4 and TRBJ2-1, with TRBD1 as a possible D gene (6 bases). This CDR3 is 11 amino acids long. V was shortened by 10 bases and J by 6 bases, with 10 bases between the two germline ends. The CDR3: CATQGGNEQFF. As DNA, the CDR3 is TGTGCCACCCAAGGGGGCAATGAGCAGTTCTTC.